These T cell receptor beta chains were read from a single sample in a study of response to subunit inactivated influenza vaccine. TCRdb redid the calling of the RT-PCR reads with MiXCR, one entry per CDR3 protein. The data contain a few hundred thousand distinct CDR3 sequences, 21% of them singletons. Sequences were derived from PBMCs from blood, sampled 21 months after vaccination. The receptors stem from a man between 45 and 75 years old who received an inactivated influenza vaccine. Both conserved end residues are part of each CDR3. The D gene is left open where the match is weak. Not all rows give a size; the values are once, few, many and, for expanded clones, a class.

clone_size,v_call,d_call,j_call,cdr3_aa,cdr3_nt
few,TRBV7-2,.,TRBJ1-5,CASSLLLGGHQPQHF,TGTGCCAGCAGCTTATTGCTGGGGGGACATCAGCCCCAGCATTTT
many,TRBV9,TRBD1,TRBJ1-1,CASSPLQGANTEAFF,TGTGCCAGCAGCCCACTACAGGGGGCGAACACTGAAGCTTTCTTT
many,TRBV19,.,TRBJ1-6,CASSTRSSYNSPLHF,TGTGCCAGTAGTACACGGAGCTCCTATAATTCACCCCTCCACTTT
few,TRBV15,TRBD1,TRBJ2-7,CATSRDRMGQYF,TGTGCCACCAGCAGGGACAGGATGGGGCAGTACTTC
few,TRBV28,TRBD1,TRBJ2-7,CASSSYQDRVRRKQSYEQYF,TGTGCCAGCAGTTCCTACCAGGACAGGGTACGTCGAAAGCAATCCTACGAGCAGTACTTC
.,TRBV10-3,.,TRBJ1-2,CAISANRGVSGYTF,TGTGCCATCAGTGCCAATAGGGGGGTCTCTGGCTACACCTTC
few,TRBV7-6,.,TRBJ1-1,CASSKEQGFATEAFF,TGTGCCAGCAGCAAAGAGCAGGGATTTGCCACTGAAGCTTTCTTT
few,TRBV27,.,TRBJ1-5,CASSLREGFSQHF,TGTGCCAGCAGTTTGAGAGAGGGGTTTTCCCAGCATTTT
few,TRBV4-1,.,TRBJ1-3,CASSPIRGTGNTIYF,TGCGCCAGCAGCCCAATAAGGGGTACTGGAAACACCATATATTTT
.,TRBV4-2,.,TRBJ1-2,CASSQDGSLYGYTF,TGTGCCAGCAGCCAAGATGGCAGCCTCTATGGCTACACCTTC
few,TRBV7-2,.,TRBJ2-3,CASSSYPTPRGTDTQYF,TGTGCCAGCAGCTCCTACCCGACCCCCCGCGGCACAGATACGCAGTATTTT
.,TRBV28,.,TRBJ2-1,CASNSGGSYNEQFF,TGTGCCAGCAATAGCGGAGGCTCCTACAATGAGCAGTTCTTC
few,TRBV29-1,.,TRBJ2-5,CSWGSQETQYF,TGCAGCTGGGGGTCGCAAGAGACCCAGTACTTC
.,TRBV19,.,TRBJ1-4,CASSILGANAAEKLFF,TGTGCCAGTAGTATTCTTGGCGCCAACGCCGCTGAGAAACTGTTTTTT
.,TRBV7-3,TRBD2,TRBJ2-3,CASSLLASGDTQYF,TGTGCCAGCAGCTTATTGGCTAGCGGGGATACGCAGTATTTT
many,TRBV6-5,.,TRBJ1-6,CASSYSDLRSPLHF,TGTGCCAGCAGTTACTCAGATCTTCGATCACCCCTCCACTTT
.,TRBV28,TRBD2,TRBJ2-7,CASSTGLGGYEQYF,TGTGCCAGCAGCACGGGACTAGGGGGCTACGAGCAGTACTTC
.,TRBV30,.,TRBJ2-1,CAWSVMSGGRNEQFF,TGTGCCTGGAGTGTAATGTCGGGGGGCCGGAATGAGCAGTTCTTC
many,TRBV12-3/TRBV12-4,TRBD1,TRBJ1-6,CASRTGVYNSPLHF,TGTGCCAGCAGGACAGGGGTCTATAATTCACCCCTCCACTTT
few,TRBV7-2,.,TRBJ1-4,CASSLALATNEKLFF,TGTGCCAGCAGCTTAGCGCTAGCAACTAATGAAAAACTGTTTTTT
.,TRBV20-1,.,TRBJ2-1,CSARGGRRAGERSYNEQFF,TGCAGTGCTAGAGGGGGGCGTCGCGCGGGGGAACGCTCCTACAATGAGCAGTTCTTC
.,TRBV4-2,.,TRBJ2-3,CASSLQLSDTQYF,TGTGCCAGCAGCCTACAATTATCAGATACGCAGTATTTT
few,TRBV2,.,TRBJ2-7,CASSSRAQSFSRYF,TGTGCCAGCAGCTCTCGGGCCCAATCATTTTCTCGGTACTTC
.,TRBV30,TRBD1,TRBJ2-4,CAWRRTGEQYF,TGTGCCTGGAGGAGGACAGGTGAACAGTACTTC
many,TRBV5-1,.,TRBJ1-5,CASSYGTNQPQHF,TGCGCCAGCAGCTACGGGACCAATCAGCCCCAGCATTTT
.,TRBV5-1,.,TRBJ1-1,CASMAGQAGAEAFF,TGCGCCAGCATGGCTGGGCAGGCGGGGGCTGAAGCTTTCTTT
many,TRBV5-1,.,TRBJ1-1,CASSPTIRGVTEAFF,TGCGCCAGCAGCCCAACCATAAGGGGGGTCACTGAAGCTTTCTTT
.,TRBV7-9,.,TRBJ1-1,CASSLVTGRGTEAFF,TGTGCCAGCAGCTTAGTTACGGGACGGGGCACTGAAGCTTTCTTT